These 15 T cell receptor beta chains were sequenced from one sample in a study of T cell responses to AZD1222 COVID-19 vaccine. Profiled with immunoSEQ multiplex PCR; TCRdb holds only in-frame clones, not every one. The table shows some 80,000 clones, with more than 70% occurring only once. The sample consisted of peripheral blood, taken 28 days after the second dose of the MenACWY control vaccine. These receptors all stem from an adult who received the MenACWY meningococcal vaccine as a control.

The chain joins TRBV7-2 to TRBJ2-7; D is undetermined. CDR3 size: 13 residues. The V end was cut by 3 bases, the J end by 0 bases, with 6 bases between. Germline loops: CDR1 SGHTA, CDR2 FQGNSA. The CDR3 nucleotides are TGTGCCAGCAGCTTTCAGATCTCCTACGAGCAGTACTTC. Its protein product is CASSFQISYEQYF.

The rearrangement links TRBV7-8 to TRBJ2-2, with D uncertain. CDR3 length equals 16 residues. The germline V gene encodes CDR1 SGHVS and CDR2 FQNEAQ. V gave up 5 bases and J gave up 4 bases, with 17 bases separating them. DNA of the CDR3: TGTGCCAGCAGCCGAGGAAAAGCACAAGGCACCGGGGAGCTGTTTTTT. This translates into CASSRGKAQGTGELFF.

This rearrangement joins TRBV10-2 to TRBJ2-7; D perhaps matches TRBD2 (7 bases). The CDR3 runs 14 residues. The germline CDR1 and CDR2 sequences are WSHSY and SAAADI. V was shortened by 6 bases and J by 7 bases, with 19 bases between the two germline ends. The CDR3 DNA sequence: TGCGCCAGCAGCCGAGCTGGGGGGGCCTGGGAGCAGTACTTC. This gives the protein CASSRAGGAWEQYF.

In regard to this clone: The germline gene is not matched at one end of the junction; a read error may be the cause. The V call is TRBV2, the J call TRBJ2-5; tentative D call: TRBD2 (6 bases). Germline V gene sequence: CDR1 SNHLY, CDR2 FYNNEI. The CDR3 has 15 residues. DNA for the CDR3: TGTGCCAGCAGCACGGGACTCCCCCGCCAACAGACCCAGTACTTC. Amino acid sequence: CASSTGLPRQQTQYF.

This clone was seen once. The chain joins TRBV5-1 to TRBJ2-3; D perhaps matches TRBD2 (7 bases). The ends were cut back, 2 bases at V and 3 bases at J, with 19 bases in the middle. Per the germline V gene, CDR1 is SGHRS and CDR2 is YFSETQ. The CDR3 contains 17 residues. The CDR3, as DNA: TGCGCCAGCAGCTTCCTAGGCGGGGGCGGCGGTACAGATACGCAGTATTTT. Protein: CASSFLGGGGGTDTQYF.

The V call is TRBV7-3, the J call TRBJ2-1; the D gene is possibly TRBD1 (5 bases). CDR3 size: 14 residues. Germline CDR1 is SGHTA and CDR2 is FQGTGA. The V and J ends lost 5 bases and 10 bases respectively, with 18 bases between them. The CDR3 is CASSPHPGIGEQFF. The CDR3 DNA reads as TGTGCCAGCAGCCCCCACCCAGGGATCGGGGAGCAGTTCTTC.

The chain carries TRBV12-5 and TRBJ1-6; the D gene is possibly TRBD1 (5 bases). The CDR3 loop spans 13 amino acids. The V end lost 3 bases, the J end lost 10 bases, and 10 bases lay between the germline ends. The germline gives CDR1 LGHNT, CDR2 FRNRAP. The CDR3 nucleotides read TGTGCTAGTGGTTTACAGGATTACTCACCCCTCCACTTT. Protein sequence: CASGLQDYSPLHF.

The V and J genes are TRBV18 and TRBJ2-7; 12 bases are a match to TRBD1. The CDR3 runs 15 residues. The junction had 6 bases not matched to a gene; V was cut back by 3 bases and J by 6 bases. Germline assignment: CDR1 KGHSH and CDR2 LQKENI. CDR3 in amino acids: CASSPGDRGQGEQYF. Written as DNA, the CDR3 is TGTGCCAGCTCACCCGGGGACAGGGGGCAGGGCGAGCAGTACTTC.

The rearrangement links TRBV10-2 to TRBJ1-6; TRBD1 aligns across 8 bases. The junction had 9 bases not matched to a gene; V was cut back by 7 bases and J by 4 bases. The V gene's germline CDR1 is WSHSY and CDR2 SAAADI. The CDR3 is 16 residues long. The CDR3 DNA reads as TGCGCCAGCACCAGGGGGCCAGACGCTTATAATTCACCCCTCCACTTT. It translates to CASTRGPDAYNSPLHF.

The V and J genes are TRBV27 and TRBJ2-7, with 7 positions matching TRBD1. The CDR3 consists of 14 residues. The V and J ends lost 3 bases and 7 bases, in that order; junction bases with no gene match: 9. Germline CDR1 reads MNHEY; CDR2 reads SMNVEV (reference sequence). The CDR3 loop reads CASSLNRDRREQYF. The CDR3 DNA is TGTGCCAGCAGTTTGAACCGGGACAGACGGGAGCAGTACTTC.

Written as DNA, the CDR3 is TGTGCCAGCAGTTACTCAGGGACAGGGGGCTTTCAGCCCCAGCATTTT. Protein sequence: CASSYSGTGGFQPQHF. The chain uses TRBV6-2 or TRBV6-3 and TRBJ1-5; TRBD1 aligns across 12 bases. The germline V gene encodes CDR1 MNHEY and CDR2 SVGEGT. V was clipped by 0 bases and J by 6 bases; unmatched bases: 3. CDR3 length: 16 residues.

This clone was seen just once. The CDR3 DNA sequence: TGTGCCAGTAAGGACAAGGCGAACCTTAACTATGGCTACACCTTC. Translation: CASKDKANLNYGYTF. The rearrangement joins TRBV19 to TRBJ1-2; perhaps TRBD1 as D (5 bases). V was pared by 7 bases and J by 1 base, with 16 bases between. This CDR3 has 15 residues. CDR1 is LNHDA and CDR2 is SQIVND in the germline V gene (reference sequence).

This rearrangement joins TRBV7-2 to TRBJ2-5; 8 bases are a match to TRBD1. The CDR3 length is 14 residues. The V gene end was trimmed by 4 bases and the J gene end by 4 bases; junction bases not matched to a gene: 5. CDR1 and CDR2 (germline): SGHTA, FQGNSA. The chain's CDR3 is CASSWGQVGETQYF. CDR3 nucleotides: TGTGCCAGCAGCTGGGGACAGGTTGGAGAGACCCAGTACTTC.

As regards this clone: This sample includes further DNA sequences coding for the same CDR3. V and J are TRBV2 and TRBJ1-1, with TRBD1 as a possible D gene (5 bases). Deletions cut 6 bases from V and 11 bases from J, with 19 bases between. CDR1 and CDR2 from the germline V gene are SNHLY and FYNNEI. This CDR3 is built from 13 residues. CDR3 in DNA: TGTGCCAGCAGAGCAACCACCGGGACCCAGGCTTTCTTT. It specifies CASRATTGTQAFF.

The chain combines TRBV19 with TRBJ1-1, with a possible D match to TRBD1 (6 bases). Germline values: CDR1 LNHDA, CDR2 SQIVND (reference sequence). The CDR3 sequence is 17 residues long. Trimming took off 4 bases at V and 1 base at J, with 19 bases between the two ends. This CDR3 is CASSKFGGPTTNTEAFF. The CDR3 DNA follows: TGTGCCAGTAGTAAGTTTGGGGGGCCGACAACGAACACTGAAGCTTTCTTT.